This T cell receptor beta chain was recovered during a study of CD8 T cells in ankylosing spondylitis. TCRdb reanalysed the 5' RACE reads using MiXCR and keeps one entry per CDR3 protein. The sample yields hundreds of thousands of distinct CDR3 sequences, under 20% seen once. The CDR3 has 13 residues. The germline gives CDR1 GTSNPN, CDR2 SVGIG (reference sequence). Trimming left V 2 bases short and J 4 bases short, with 11 bases between. General study findings and limits: For ankylosing spondylitis blood, a TCR beta motif of fewer than 10 highly homologous variants appeared characteristic. The clones that were linked to disease were reported to be significantly enriched in matched synovial fluid samples from ankylosing spondylitis patients. Clones that were linked to disease were CD8+ and were relatively rare in peripheral blood.

Remarks on this clonotype: The antigen remains unidentified.

The rearrangement joins TRBV30 to TRBJ1-1; D possibly corresponds to TRBD1 (6 bases). The sequence derives from a male donor with ankylosing spondylitis. The sequenced material came from blood, either unsorted or a sorted T cell fraction (not recorded which). The CDR3 sequence is CAWSTGLGTEAFF. CDR3 DNA: TGTGCCTGGAGTACAGGGTTAGGCACTGAAGCTTTCTTT.